One sample yielded the 22 T cell receptor beta chains listed below, sequenced in a study of cytomegalovirus exposure and HLA in healthy donors. The PCR had 60 Vbeta and 13 Jbeta primers. TCRdb keeps only in-frame clones here, not all; method: immunoSEQ multiplex PCR. Here the sample spans around 120,000 clones, nearly 65% being singletons. The sequenced sample was PBMCs. Source of these receptors: a man aged 40-49 years in good health and CMV-seropositive.

The CDR3 bases are TGTGCCAGCAGCTGGGGGGGGCAGGAACAGTACTTC. Protein: CASSWGGQEQYF. J is TRBJ2-7 and V is TRBV7-3; the D gene is possibly TRBD2 (7 bases). The CDR3 loop spans 12 amino acids. The V end lost 4 bases, the J end lost 10 bases, and 14 bases lay between the germline ends. The germline V gene has CDR1 SGHTA and CDR2 FQGTGA.

This clone was observed a handful of times. This chain joins TRBV5-4 and TRBJ2-3, with a tentative D call TRBD2 (5 bases). V lost 4 bases to trimming and J lost 7 bases, with 16 bases between them. CDR1 is SGHNT and CDR2 is YYREEE in the germline V gene (reference sequence). The CDR3 totals 14 residues. The CDR3 spells CASSDGSPTNTQYF. The CDR3 DNA sequence: TGTGCCAGCAGCGATGGAAGCCCGACTAATACGCAGTATTTT.

The chain combines TRBV6-5 with TRBJ2-7, with D tentatively TRBD2 (5 bases). This CDR3 is 15 amino acids long. CDR1 and CDR2 from the germline V gene are MNHEY and SVGAGI. Trimming removed 4 bases at V and 5 bases at J, with 18 bases between. CDR3 region: CASSWLAGGSHEQYF. The CDR3 DNA is TGTGCCAGCAGTTGGCTTGCGGGTGGGTCGCACGAGCAGTACTTC.

The chain couples TRBV7-2 to TRBJ2-7; 8 bases line up with TRBD1. With V trimmed by 0 bases and J by 3 bases, 4 bases remained unmatched. Germline V CDR1 and CDR2: SGHTA, FQGNSA. CDR3 length equals 15 residues. The CDR3 DNA reads as TGTGCCAGCAGCTTAGCTCAGGGGGCCAACTACGAGCAGTACTTC. Translation gives CASSLAQGANYEQYF.

The chain employs TRBV27 and TRBJ2-1; 7 nucleotides align to TRBD1. Germline assignment: CDR1 MNHEY and CDR2 SMNVEV (reference sequence). V was clipped by 1 base and J by 3 bases; unmatched bases: 0. The CDR3 sequence is 14 residues long. In DNA, the CDR3 is TGTGCCAGCAGTTTATGGGACAGCTACAATGAGCAGTTCTTC. Protein product: CASSLWDSYNEQFF.

V gene TRBV4-1 combines with J gene TRBJ2-2; 10 bases are a match to TRBD1. The length of the CDR3 is 16 residues. Germline V gene lookup returns CDR1 MGHRA and CDR2 YSYEKL. With V trimmed by 4 bases and J by 0 bases, 2 bases remained unmatched. The DNA of the CDR3 is TGCGCCAGCAGCCTCGGGACAGGGGCGAACACCGGGGAGCTGTTTTTT. Translating gives CASSLGTGANTGELFF.

This clone was observed a few times. The chain uses TRBV2 and TRBJ2-3; no firm D call. Germline CDR1 and CDR2: SNHLY and FYNNEI. The CDR3 loop spans 14 amino acids. Trimming cost V 1 base and J 3 bases, with 8 bases left between them. The CDR3 nucleotides read TGTGCCAGCAGTGAAGTGGAGCGTACAGATACGCAGTATTTT. It encodes CASSEVERTDTQYF.

This clone occurred once. The chain employs TRBV9 and TRBJ2-3; TRBD1 matches 8 bases. The V segment lost 5 bases and the J segment 7 bases; nucleotides outside the gene matches: 18. Germline V CDR1 and CDR2: SGDLS, YYNGEE. The CDR3 runs 17 residues. CDR3 sequence: CASSALGGTGRGHTQYF. CDR3 coding DNA: TGTGCCAGCAGTGCCTTAGGGGGGACAGGTCGTGGACATACGCAGTATTTT.

V usage is TRBV6-1 and J usage is TRBJ2-4, with 13 bases aligning to TRBD2. The CDR3 contains 15 residues. The germline V gene has CDR1 MNHNS and CDR2 SASEGT. With 8 bases clipped from V and 11 bases from J, the junction kept 12 bases outside the gene matches. This chain's CDR3 is CASDTSGGAHPVQYF. The CDR3 region has the DNA TGTGCCAGCGACACTAGCGGGGGGGCACACCCTGTTCAGTACTTC.

The gene calls are TRBV2 and TRBJ1-4; 7 bases agree with TRBD1. The germline gives CDR1 SNHLY, CDR2 FYNNEI. This CDR3 region has 16 residues. The ends lost 6 bases at V and 5 bases at J; junction bases unmatched: 12. CDR3 sequence reads: CASRIPRQGANEKLFF. The DNA of the CDR3 is TGTGCCAGCAGAATTCCACGACAGGGAGCGAATGAAAAACTGTTTTTT. The whole variable domain, remainder taken from reference TRBV2 and TRBJ1-4, is EPEVTQTPSHQVTQMGQEVILRCVPISNHLYFYWYRQILGQKVEFLVSFYNNEISEKSEIFDDQFSVERPDGSNFTLKIRSTKLEDSAMYFCASRIPRQGANEKLFFGSGTQLSVL.

J is TRBJ1-1 and V is TRBV19; D is ambiguous. From germline, CDR1 is LNHDA and CDR2 SQIVND (reference sequence). V gave up 3 bases and J gave up 4 bases, with 15 bases separating them. There are 15 residues in the CDR3. The CDR3 DNA follows: TGTGCCAGTAGTATGTTGGGCAGATTCCCCACTGAAGCTTTCTTT. It encodes CASSMLGRFPTEAFF.

The genes are TRBV5-1 and TRBJ2-7, with D maybe TRBD2 (6 bases). V was shortened by 0 bases and J by 5 bases, with 18 bases between the two germline ends. The CDR3 sequence is 16 residues long. CDR1 SGHRS and CDR2 YFSETQ come from the germline V gene. The CDR3 reads CASSLGSLREIHEQYF. DNA of the CDR3: TGCGCCAGCAGCTTGGGTAGTCTCCGGGAGATCCACGAGCAGTACTTC.

This chain joins TRBV7-2 and TRBJ2-7; tentative D call: TRBD2 (6 bases). Germline V gives CDR1 SGHTA, CDR2 FQGNSA. V was cut by 5 bases and J by 2 bases, with 16 bases left in between. This CDR3 contains 15 residues. The CDR3 coding sequence is TGTGCCAGCAGCCCCTCCCCGGGACTTACCTACGAGCAGTACTTC. It specifies CASSPSPGLTYEQYF.

The chain links TRBV12-5 to TRBJ1-1, with D possibly TRBD1 on 5 matching bases. The germline CDR1 and CDR2 sequences are LGHNT and FRNRAP. This CDR3 comprises 14 residues. The V end was cut by 7 bases, the J end by 1 base, with 13 bases between. CDR3 sequence (DNA): TGTGCTAGTGCCCCTGGGGCAGCGAACACTGAAGCTTTCTTT. Amino acids: CASAPGAANTEAFF.

This chain uses TRBV4-2 with TRBJ2-6; 9 bases are shared with TRBD1. Germline CDR1 is LGHNA and CDR2 is YNFKEQ. Trimming at V came to 3 bases and at J to 1 base, leaving 4 bases not matched to a gene. CDR3 length: 17 residues. Here the CDR3 DNA reads TGTGCCAGCAGCCAGGGACAGGGAAGTTCTGGGGCCAACGTCCTGACTTTC. This sequence encodes CASSQGQGSSGANVLTF.

The chain uses TRBV30 and TRBJ2-6; perhaps TRBD2 as D (5 bases). From germline, CDR1 is GTSNPN and CDR2 SVGIG (reference sequence). The CDR3 extends over 17 amino acids. V lost 2 bases and J 0 bases, leaving 14 bases between the germline ends. The CDR3 loop reads CAWSRRGGSSGANVLTF. CDR3 DNA sequence: TGTGCCTGGAGTCGTCGAGGAGGTAGCTCTGGGGCCAACGTCCTGACTTTC.

This clone was counted a single time. At the DNA level, this CDR3 is encoded by other sequences in the same sample as well. The rearrangement joins TRBV5-1 to TRBJ2-5; no definite D call. Trimming cost V 4 bases and J 1 base, with 2 bases left between them. Germline lookup yields CDR1 SGHRS and CDR2 YFSETQ. CDR3 length equals 11 residues. CDR3 in amino acids: CASSLQETQYF. For the CDR3, the DNA is TGCGCCAGCAGCCTCCAAGAGACCCAGTACTTC.

The chain combines TRBV6-4 with TRBJ2-7; perhaps TRBD1 as D (5 bases). The CDR3 is 15 residues long. V dropped 3 bases and J dropped 0 bases, with 12 bases sitting between them. Germline CDR1 is MRHNA and CDR2 is SNTAGT. CDR3 in amino acids: CASSDGHAPSYEQYF. In DNA form, the CDR3 reads TGTGCCAGCAGTGATGGACACGCCCCCTCCTACGAGCAGTACTTC.

The chain employs TRBV6-5 and TRBJ1-2; the match to TRBD1 covers 7 bases. Per the germline V gene, CDR1 is MNHEY and CDR2 is SVGAGI. After removal of 6 bases from V and 4 bases from J, the junction contained 8 bases not matched to a gene. The CDR3 runs to 14 residues. CDR3: CASRHQDRSYGYTF. DNA of the CDR3: TGTGCCAGCAGGCACCAGGACAGGAGCTATGGCTACACCTTC.

The chain recombines TRBV7-9 with TRBJ2-7; 11 bases map to TRBD1. The V segment lost 6 bases and the J segment 4 bases; nucleotides outside the gene matches: 5. The CDR3 spans 14 residues. Germline loops: CDR1 SEHNR, CDR2 FQNEAQ (reference sequence). CDR3 coding DNA: TGTGCCAGCAGTTGGGACAGGGGGGAGTACGAGCAGTACTTC. Its protein product is CASSWDRGEYEQYF.

V is TRBV11-2 and J is TRBJ2-7; 9 nucleotides align to TRBD1. The CDR3 is made up of 14 amino acids. Unmatched junction bases numbered 6, after V lost 6 bases and J lost 3 bases. Germline values: CDR1 SGHAT, CDR2 FQNNGV. CDR3 region: CASRRPGQGYEQYF. The DNA of the CDR3 is TGTGCCAGCAGACGGCCGGGACAGGGCTACGAGCAGTACTTC.

The count of this clone is one. The chain combines TRBV7-9 with TRBJ1-1, with TRBD1 matching over 7 bases. This CDR3 spans 14 amino acids. Germline V gives CDR1 SEHNR, CDR2 FQNEAQ (reference sequence). V dropped 1 base and J dropped 4; count of bases not matched to a gene: 3. CDR3 DNA sequence: TGTGCCAGCAGCTTAGGACAGGGTTCCACTGAAGCTTTCTTT. This gives the protein CASSLGQGSTEAFF.